Each of the 16 T cell receptor beta chains below was sequenced from the same sample in a study of cytomegalovirus exposure and HLA in healthy donors. Researchers ran the PCR with 60 Vbeta and 13 Jbeta primers. The table came from immunoSEQ multiplex PCR; TCRdb's copy has only in-frame clones and leaves some out. The table shows more than 85,000 clones, with 75% to 80% occurring only once. What was sequenced was PBMCs. These receptors came from a male donor in good health and CMV-seropositive.

The chain carries TRBV29-1 and TRBJ2-7; D possibly corresponds to TRBD1 (6 bases). CDR1 and CDR2 from the germline V gene are SQVTM and ANQGSEA. The CDR3 length is 12 residues. V lost 4 bases and J lost 10, with 17 bases in between. For the CDR3, the DNA is TGCAGCGTTGCGACAAGTGGACAGCTCCAGTACTTC. It codes for CSVATSGQLQYF.

The V and J genes are TRBV4-3 and TRBJ2-5; 7 nucleotides agree with TRBD2. This CDR3 has 18 residues. Germline CDR1 LGHNA, CDR2 YSLEER. V trimming: 0 bases; J trimming: 0 bases; junction bases outside the gene matches: 10. Written as DNA, the CDR3 is TGCGCCAGCAGCCAAGATCCCCCCGGGGGAGGGGACCAAGAGACCCAGTACTTC. Its protein product is CASSQDPPGGGDQETQYF.

This clone came up a few times. CDR3 DNA sequence: TGTGCCAGCAGTTTGGGGACTAGCGGGAGGGTAGGAGCCTACGAGCAGTACTTC. It is translated as CASSLGTSGRVGAYEQYF. This chain uses TRBV27 with TRBJ2-7; 16 nucleotides line up with TRBD2. With 3 bases clipped from V and 2 bases from J, the junction kept 7 bases outside the gene matches. Germline V gives CDR1 MNHEY, CDR2 SMNVEV (reference sequence). The CDR3 is made up of 18 amino acids.

The rearrangement joins TRBV27 to TRBJ2-7; D possibly corresponds to TRBD2 (6 bases). Per germline, CDR1 MNHEY and CDR2 SMNVEV (reference sequence). CDR3 length: 16 amino acids. Trimming stripped 3 bases from V and 0 bases from J, with 15 bases between. DNA of the CDR3: TGTGCCAGCAGTTTGCGGGGAGGCCTAAACTCCTACGAGCAGTACTTC. This encodes CASSLRGGLNSYEQYF.

This chain uses TRBV19 with TRBJ2-7; TRBD2 matches 10 bases. The CDR3 has 16 residues. V dropped 3 bases and J dropped 0; count of bases not matched to a gene: 5. Germline V gene lookup returns CDR1 LNHDA and CDR2 SQIVND (reference sequence). The CDR3 DNA follows: TGTGCCAGTAGTATGGGGCTAGCGGGAGCCTCCTACGAGCAGTACTTC. Residues: CASSMGLAGASYEQYF.

The chain links TRBV27 to TRBJ2-7; TRBD2 is a possible D gene (5 bases). Per germline, CDR1 MNHEY and CDR2 SMNVEV (reference sequence). This CDR3 comprises 16 residues. The ends were cut back, 5 bases at V and 0 bases at J, with 17 bases in the middle. CDR3 in amino acids: CASSPHGIPNSYEQYF. The CDR3 nucleotides are TGTGCCAGCAGTCCCCACGGGATTCCTAACTCCTACGAGCAGTACTTC.

This clone was seen a single time. The chain carries TRBV29-1 and TRBJ2-3, with 8 bases fitting TRBD1. V was clipped by 7 bases and J by 3 bases; unmatched bases: 12. CDR3 size: 15 residues. CDR1 is SQVTM and CDR2 is ANQGSEA in the germline V gene. Here the CDR3 reads CSGGQGGVLTDTQYF. The CDR3 coding sequence is TGCAGCGGCGGACAGGGAGGCGTATTAACAGATACGCAGTATTTT.

The rearrangement joins TRBV7-2 to TRBJ2-7; D may be TRBD2 (6 bases). Trimming left V 5 bases short and J 2 bases short, with 16 bases between. This CDR3 has 15 amino acids. Germline V gene data show CDR1 as SGHTA and CDR2 as FQGNSA. This CDR3 is CASSLLAQATYEQYF. Written as DNA, the CDR3 is TGTGCCAGCAGCCTCCTAGCGCAGGCAACCTACGAGCAGTACTTC.

This chain joins TRBV7-9 and TRBJ2-5, with 11 bases fitting TRBD2. The CDR3 totals 14 residues. The V and J ends lost 6 bases and 3 bases, in that order; junction bases with no gene match: 3. Per the germline V gene, CDR1 is SEHNR and CDR2 is FQNEAQ (reference sequence). The CDR3 spells CASSLAGGKETQYF. In DNA, the CDR3 is TGTGCCAGCAGTCTAGCGGGAGGAAAAGAGACCCAGTACTTC.

V and J are TRBV27 and TRBJ1-4; D may be TRBD1 (5 bases). The CDR3 length is 16 residues. Trimming left V 6 bases short and J 6 bases short, with 20 bases between. The V gene's germline CDR1 is MNHEY and CDR2 SMNVEV (reference sequence). The CDR3 DNA follows: TGTGCCAGCAGGGGGTTAGGGACGCGGGGAGATGAAAAACTGTTTTTT. Translated: CASRGLGTRGDEKLFF.

This clone has more than one count but fewer than ten. The rearrangement links TRBV15 to TRBJ1-3; D gene uncertain. The CDR3 runs to 13 residues. Trimming took off 0 bases at V and 2 bases at J, with 2 bases between the two ends. Germline-derived CDR1 and CDR2 are LNHNV and YYDKDF (reference sequence). The CDR3 protein is CATSRDTGNTIYF. The CDR3 region has the DNA TGTGCCACCAGCAGAGATACTGGAAACACCATATATTTT. The entire variable domain, with the rest obtained from reference TRBV15 and TRBJ1-3, is as follows: DAMVIQNPRYQVTQFGKPVTLSCSQTLNHNVMYWYQQKSSQAPKLLFHYYDKDFNNEADTPDNFQSRRPNTSFCFLDIRSPGLGDTAMYLCATSRDTGNTIYFGEGSWLTVV.

This sequence joins TRBV28 and TRBJ1-2; 9 bases are shared with TRBD1. Germline-derived CDR1 and CDR2 are MDHEN and SYDVKM. V shed 5 bases, J shed 4 bases, and the junction held 8 bases outside the gene matches. This CDR3 contains 15 residues. The CDR3 region has the DNA TGTGCCAGCAGTACTGACAGGGGGTCTGTCTATGGCTACACCTTC. Translating gives CASSTDRGSVYGYTF.

This chain links TRBV9 with TRBJ1-2; D is possibly TRBD1 (5 bases). The CDR3 covers 13 residues. Trimming cost V 4 bases and J 4 bases, with 11 bases left between them. CDR1 is SGDLS and CDR2 is YYNGEE in the germline V gene. CDR3 nucleotides: TGTGCCAGCAGCCTTGGGGGGGGCTATGGCTACACCTTC. As protein: CASSLGGGYGYTF.

The chain has TRBV4-1 and TRBJ2-5, with 12 positions matching TRBD2. The J segment lost 4 bases and the V segment lost 1 base, leaving 1 base of the junction unmatched. This CDR3 has 15 residues. CDR1 MGHRA and CDR2 YSYEKL come from the germline V gene. The CDR3 sequence is CASSQASGRAETQYF. For the CDR3, the DNA is TGCGCCAGCAGCCAAGCTAGCGGGAGGGCAGAGACCCAGTACTTC.

As to this clone: One junction end does not reproduce the germline sequence, and a read error may be involved. The chain has TRBV6-5 and TRBJ2-5; no firm D call. The J call is uncertain, as TRBJ2-7 better fits the DNA end. Germline-derived CDR1 and CDR2 are MNHEY and SVGAGI. This CDR3 is 12 amino acids long. Here the CDR3 DNA reads TGTGCCAGTAGTTACTCACCCCACGAGCAGTACTTC. As protein: CASSYSPHEQYF.

The chain couples TRBV7-3 to TRBJ2-2; D perhaps matches TRBD2 (5 bases). This CDR3 contains 14 residues. The germline V gene has CDR1 SGHTA and CDR2 FQGTGA. Trimming left V 2 bases short and J 5 bases short, with 9 bases between. The CDR3 nucleotides read TGTGCCAGCAGCTTATCTCCGGGAACCGGGGAGCTGTTTTTT. It specifies CASSLSPGTGELFF.